Listed below are T cell receptor beta chains from one sample, sequenced in a study of spatial heterogeneity in lung cancer. TCRdb recomputed calls from the 5' RACE reads with MiXCR, one row per CDR3 protein. Here the sample spans over 25,000 distinct CDR3 sequences, roughly 6.9% being singletons. The sample in question was lung tumor tissue, obtained at surgery. These receptors all come from a male donor with early-stage non-small cell lung cancer. Both conserved end residues are part of each CDR3. D genes are given only for firm matches. Size is stated for part of the rows, as once, few or many counts, or as a class when the clone is expanded.

abundance	d_gene	v_gene	len	j_gene	CDR3aa	CDR3nt
-	-	TRBV10-3	13	TRBJ2-5	CAQSRGSQETQYF	TGTGCCCAATCACGCGGAAGCCAAGAGACCCAGTACTTC
many	-	TRBV6-5	14	TRBJ2-1	CASGDIGPYNEQFF	TGTGCCAGCGGCGATATCGGCCCCTACAATGAGCAGTTCTTC
-	-	TRBV28	12	TRBJ2-2	CASSLSLRELFF	TGTGCCAGCAGTTTATCGCTGAGGGAGCTGTTTTTT
-	-	TRBV3-1	14	TRBJ1-5	CANSPGGYGQPQHF	TGTGCCAACAGCCCTGGGGGTTACGGGCAGCCCCAGCATTTC
medium-sized	-	TRBV7-2	14	TRBJ2-5	CASSFLGTQETQYF	TGTGCCAGCAGCTTTTTAGGGACTCAAGAGACCCAGTACTTC
many	-	TRBV5-1	13	TRBJ2-3	CASSSSRADTQYF	TGCGCCAGCAGCTCCTCGCGGGCAGATACGCAGTATTTT
-	TRBD1	TRBV24-1	14	TRBJ2-5	CATSVGTGGETQYF	TGTGCCACCAGTGTCGGGACAGGGGGAGAGACCCAGTACTTC
many	-	TRBV2	15	TRBJ2-1	CASSGGSGTYNEQFF	TGTGCCAGCAGTGGAGGCAGCGGAACCTACAATGAGCAGTTCTTC
-	-	TRBV7-2	13	TRBJ2-3	CASSLADTDTQYF	TGTGCCAGCAGCTTAGCAGACACAGATACGCAGTATTTT
-	-	TRBV27	17	TRBJ1-1	CASSSRNLPRLNTEAFF	TGTGCCAGCAGTTCCAGGAACCTCCCCAGGTTGAACACTGAAGCTTTCTTT
many	TRBD2	TRBV25-1	15	TRBJ2-1	CASSKFLAGEGEQFF	TGTGCCAGCAGTAAATTCCTAGCGGGGGAGGGTGAGCAGTTCTTC
many	-	TRBV27	14	TRBJ2-7	CASSISHQRSEQYF	TGTGCCAGCAGCATTTCACACCAGAGGTCCGAGCAGTACTTC
many	-	TRBV5-1	13	TRBJ1-2	CASSFGPNYGYTF	TGCGCCAGCAGCTTCGGACCCAACTATGGCTACACCTTC
-	TRBD1	TRBV4-3	17	TRBJ2-6	CASSQATGVNGANVLTF	TGCGCCAGCAGCCAAGCGACAGGGGTGAATGGGGCCAACGTCCTGACTTTC
many	TRBD1	TRBV19	17	TRBJ2-2	CASSPLGGTGSTGELFF	TGTGCCAGTAGTCCCTTAGGCGGGACAGGGAGCACCGGGGAGCTGTTTTTT
many	-	TRBV20-1	14	TRBJ2-2	CSARRTHNTGELFF	TGCAGTGCCCGGAGGACACATAACACCGGGGAGCTGTTTTTT
many	-	TRBV6-1	14	TRBJ1-2	CASSEPGSYYGYTF	TGTGCCAGCAGTGAACCAGGATCCTACTATGGCTACACCTTC
-	TRBD2	TRBV7-2	18	TRBJ2-5	CASSFAWASGPNGPSQYF	TGTGCCAGCAGCTTCGCATGGGCTAGCGGACCAAACGGACCGAGCCAGTACTTC
-	-	TRBV7-9	15	TRBJ2-2	CASSPTGLNTGELFF	TGTGCCAGCAGCCCAACAGGGCTAAACACCGGGGAGCTGTTTTTT
few	-	TRBV13	17	TRBJ2-1	CASSLGFPPSSYNEQFF	TGTGCCAGCAGCTTAGGGTTTCCACCGTCCTCCTACAATGAGCAGTTCTTC
many	TRBD1	TRBV20-1	13	TRBJ2-7	CSATWTGSYEQYF	TGCAGTGCTACCTGGACAGGTAGCTACGAGCAGTACTTC
many	-	TRBV2	14	TRBJ1-5	CASSETVSNQPQHF	TGTGCCAGCAGTGAGACGGTTAGCAATCAGCCCCAGCATTTT
few	TRBD2	TRBV4-1	19	TRBJ2-1	CASSPLRASGESFYNEQFF	TGCGCCAGCAGCCCCCTTCGAGCTAGCGGTGAAAGTTTCTACAATGAGCAGTTCTTC
many	-	TRBV6-5	13	TRBJ1-6	CASSLYLNSPLHF	TGTGCCAGCAGTTTATACCTGAATTCACCCCTCCACTTT
many	-	TRBV20-1	17	TRBJ1-5	CSAGHNSQKGLWEPQHF	TGCAGTGCTGGACATAATTCTCAAAAGGGACTTTGGGAGCCCCAGCATTTT
many	-	TRBV7-2	11	TRBJ2-3	CASSLVDTQYF	TGTGCCAGCAGCTTAGTGGATACGCAGTATTTT
-	-	TRBV12-3/TRBV12-4	12	TRBJ2-7	CATGRDSYEQYF	TGTGCCACCGGGCGCGACTCCTACGAGCAGTACTTC
many	-	TRBV29-1	17	TRBJ2-1	CSVEGAIDSRAVNEQFF	TGCAGCGTTGAAGGTGCCATCGACAGTCGTGCCGTAAATGAGCAGTTCTTC
many	TRBD1	TRBV28	14	TRBJ2-7	CASRWDRAPYEQYF	TGTGCCAGCAGGTGGGACAGGGCTCCCTACGAGCAGTACTTC
many	TRBD2	TRBV7-9	17	TRBJ2-3	CASSRLTSGVKKDTQYF	TGTGCCAGCAGCCGCTTGACTAGCGGGGTTAAAAAAGATACGCAGTATTTT
few	-	TRBV4-2	15	TRBJ1-1	CASSQELSTNTEAFF	TGTGCCAGCAGCCAAGAACTCAGCACGAACACTGAAGCTTTCTTT
many	-	TRBV20-1	13	TRBJ1-1	CSARGWTESEAFF	TGCAGTGCTAGAGGCTGGACAGAGTCTGAAGCTTTCTTT
many	-	TRBV24-1	13	TRBJ1-5	CATRRRSNQPQHF	TGTGCCACCCGAAGGCGTAGCAATCAGCCCCAGCATTTT
many	TRBD2	TRBV4-2	15	TRBJ2-7	CASSKTSGGAYEQYF	TGTGCCAGCAGCAAGACTAGCGGGGGGGCCTACGAGCAGTACTTC